A single sample gave rise to the 2 T cell receptor beta chains below, sequenced in a study of a mutant IDH1 vaccine in newly diagnosed glioma. The data were produced by immunoSEQ multiplex PCR, yet TCRdb's version contains in-frame clones alone and is incomplete. The sample includes about 56,000 clones, roughly 87% of them seen just once. Time point defined: week 47, end of study. It was 300 ug of mutant IDH1 20-mer peptide that made up each vaccine dose, given with topical imiquimod. Their cognate antigens are unknown. The sample here was PBMCs, taken from a glioma patient whose treatment included an IDH1 peptide vaccine. These receptors came from a woman between 45 and 60 years old with glioma.

This chain connects TRBV19 to TRBJ2-5, with TRBD2 as a possible D gene (5 bases). The CDR3 totals 15 residues. Per the germline V gene, CDR1 is LNHDA and CDR2 is SQIVND (reference sequence). V was shortened by 9 bases and J by 3 bases, with 20 bases between the two germline ends. This CDR3 reads CARGASSGAEETQYF. DNA for the CDR3: TGTGCCAGGGGAGCTAGTTCTGGCGCTGAAGAGACCCAGTACTTC.

The V gene is TRBV6-6, the J gene TRBJ1-2; D may be TRBD1 (6 bases). The germline V gene has CDR1 MNHNY and CDR2 SVGAGI (reference sequence). The CDR3 covers 12 residues. Trimming cost V 5 bases and J 7 bases, with 11 bases left between them. This CDR3 reads CASSQGGGGYTF. For the CDR3, the DNA is TGTGCCAGCAGTCAAGGGGGAGGTGGCTACACCTTC.